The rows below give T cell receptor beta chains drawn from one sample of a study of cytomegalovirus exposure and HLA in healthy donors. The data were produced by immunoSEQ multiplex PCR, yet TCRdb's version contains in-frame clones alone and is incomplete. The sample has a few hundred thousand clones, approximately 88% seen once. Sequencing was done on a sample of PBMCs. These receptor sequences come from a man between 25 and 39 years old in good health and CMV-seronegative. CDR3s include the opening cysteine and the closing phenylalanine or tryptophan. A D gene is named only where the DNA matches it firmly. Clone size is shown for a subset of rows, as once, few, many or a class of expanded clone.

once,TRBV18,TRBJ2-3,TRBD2,TGTGCCAGCTCACTTTCTAGCGGGGGGCCGGATACGCAGTATTTT,CASSLSSGGPDTQYF
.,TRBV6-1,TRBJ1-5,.,TGTGCCGGGGGGGGGCTTGTTAATCAGCCCCAGCATTTT,CAGGGLVNQPQHF
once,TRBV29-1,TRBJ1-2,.,TGCAGCGTGATGGACTCTTCGGCTGGCTACACCTTC,CSVMDSSAGYTF
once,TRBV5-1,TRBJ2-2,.,TGCGCCAGCAGCCTTCAGGGAGGGGGCACCGGGGAGCTGTTTTTT,CASSLQGGGTGELFF
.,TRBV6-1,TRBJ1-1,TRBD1,TGTGCCAGCAGTGGGCGAATAAAAACCCGGACAGGGGGAATTCGCACTGAAGCTTTCTTT,CASSGRIKTRTGGIRTEAFF
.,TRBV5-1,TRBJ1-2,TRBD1,TGCGCCAGCAGCCCAGGACAGGGAGGCTACACCTTC,CASSPGQGGYTF
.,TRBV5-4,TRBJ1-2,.,TGTGCCAGCAGGGAAGGGGGAATCGGTGGCTACACCTTC,CASREGGIGGYTF
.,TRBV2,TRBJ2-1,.,TGTGCCAGCAGTGAAGTGGTCGGGTACCCCTACAATGAGCAGTTCTTC,CASSEVVGYPYNEQFF
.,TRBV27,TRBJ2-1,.,TGTGCCAGCAGTTTTTCGGGGGGCCTGTACAATGAGCAGTTCTTC,CASSFSGGLYNEQFF
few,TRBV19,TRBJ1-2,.,TGTGCCAGTAGTATCCCGCCGGGAAGGAATGGCTACACCTTC,CASSIPPGRNGYTF
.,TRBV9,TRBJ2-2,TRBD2,TGTGCCAGCAGCGTAGATCCGGGGGGAAAGAACACCGGGGAGCTGTTTTTT,CASSVDPGGKNTGELFF
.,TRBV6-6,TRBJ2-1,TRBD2,TGTGCCAGCAGTCCCCTAGGGACTAGCGACAATGAGCAGTTCTTC,CASSPLGTSDNEQFF
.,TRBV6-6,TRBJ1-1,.,TGTGCCAGCAGTTACAGACTTACTGAAGCTTTCTTT,CASSYRLTEAFF
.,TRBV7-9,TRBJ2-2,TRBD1,TGTGCCAGCAGCCTCCTAGGACAGGGGGCCGGGGAGCTGTTTTTT,CASSLLGQGAGELFF
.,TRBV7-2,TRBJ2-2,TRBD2,TGTGCCAGCAGCTGGATTCTGCGGGGGGGCGTTTCGAACACCGGGGAGCTGTTTTTT,CASSWILRGGVSNTGELFF
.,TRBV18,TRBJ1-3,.,TGTGCCAGCTCCCCACAGGGAGTAACTGGAAACACCATATATTTT,CASSPQGVTGNTIYF
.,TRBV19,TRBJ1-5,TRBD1,TGTGCCAGTAGTATTCGGACAGGGGGGTATCAGCCCCAGCATTTT,CASSIRTGGYQPQHF
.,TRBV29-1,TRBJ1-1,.,TGCAGCGTTGCGGGGGGCGCGACTGAAGCTTTCTTT,CSVAGGATEAFF
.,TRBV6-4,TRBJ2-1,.,TGTGCCAGCAGTGAAAGCTCCGCAGAACAGGGTGGCAATGAGCAGTTCTTC,CASSESSAEQGGNEQFF
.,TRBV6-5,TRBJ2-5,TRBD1,TGTGCCAGCAGTTACCCTACAGGGGGAGAGACCCAGTACTTC,CASSYPTGGETQYF
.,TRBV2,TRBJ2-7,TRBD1,TGTGCCAGCACGGCCCAGGGGGTTGGCGAGCAGTACTTC,CASTAQGVGEQYF
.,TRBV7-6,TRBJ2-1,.,TGTGCCAGCAGCACACGTCCCAATCAACAGTACAATGAGCAGTTCTTC,CASSTRPNQQYNEQFF
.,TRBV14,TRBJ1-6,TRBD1,TGTGCCAGCAGCCAACGGACAGGGAGCTCCTATAATTCACCCCTCCACTTT,CASSQRTGSSYNSPLHF
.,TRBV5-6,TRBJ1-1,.,TGTGCCAGCAGCTCCCCCCAGGGGAACACTGAAGCTTTCTTT,CASSSPQGNTEAFF
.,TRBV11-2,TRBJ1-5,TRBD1,TGTGCCAGCAGCCTGACAGGGTACAGTCAGCCCCAGCATTTT,CASSLTGYSQPQHF
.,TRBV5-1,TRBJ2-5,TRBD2,TGCGCCAGCAGATCCATTGGTCTAGCGGGGGCCCGCCAAGAGACCCAGTACTTC,CASRSIGLAGARQETQYF
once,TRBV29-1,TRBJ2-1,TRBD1,TGCAGCGTTACCGACAGGGGGATTCGTTCCTACAATGAGCAGTTCTTC,CSVTDRGIRSYNEQFF
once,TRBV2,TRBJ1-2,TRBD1,TGTGCCAGCAGGGAGGGAATCCGGGACAGTACCCACAATTACTATGGCTACACCTTC,CASREGIRDSTHNYYGYTF
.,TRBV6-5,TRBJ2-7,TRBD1,TGTGCCAGCAGTGCTACCGGGACAGGCGACCGTAAGATATACTTC,CASSATGTGDRKIYF
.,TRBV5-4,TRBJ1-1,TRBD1,TGTGCCAGCAGTTACGGGACAGGGGGATTTAGGGACACTGAAGCTTTCTTT,CASSYGTGGFRDTEAFF
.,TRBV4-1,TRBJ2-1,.,TGCGCCAGCAGCCTCGGGGGGCGGGAGCAGTTCTTC,CASSLGGREQFF
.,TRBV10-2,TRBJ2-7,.,TGCGCCAGCAGTGAGTTTACAGGGTTTTTGGGCGAGCAGTACTTC,CASSEFTGFLGEQYF
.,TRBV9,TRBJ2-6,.,TGTGCCAGCAGCGTAGGGCGGGTTTCAGGTGGGGCCAACGTCCTGACTTTC,CASSVGRVSGGANVLTF
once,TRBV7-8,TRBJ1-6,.,TGTGCCCCTCATGGGGGGGATTCACCCCTCCACTTT,CAPHGGDSPLHF
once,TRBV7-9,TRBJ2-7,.,TGTGCCAGCAGCTTAGGCCCCGGGGGCGAGCAGTACTTC,CASSLGPGGEQYF
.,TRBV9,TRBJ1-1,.,TGTGCCAGCAGCGTAGGAGGGAGATTCAGCACTGAAGCTTTCTTT,CASSVGGRFSTEAFF
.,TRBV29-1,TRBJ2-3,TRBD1,TGCAGCGCCCGACAGGGGGCGGGAGATACGCAGTATTTT,CSARQGAGDTQYF
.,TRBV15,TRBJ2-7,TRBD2,TGTGCCACCAGCAGAGAAAAGACTAGCGGGGGATACGAGCAGTACTTC,CATSREKTSGGYEQYF
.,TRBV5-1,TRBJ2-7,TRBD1,TGCGCCAGCAGCTTGCGACAGGGTTACTACGAGCAGTACTTC,CASSLRQGYYEQYF